This T cell receptor beta chain was found in a study of blood T cell repertoires in COVID-19. Data came from immunoSEQ multiplex PCR; TCRdb stores just in-frame clones and leaves some out. The repertoire consists of approximately 210,000 clones, with 92% occurring once and the leading ten covering approximately 1.2%. CDR1 and CDR2 from the germline V gene are MDHEN and SYDVKM. Trimming shortened V by 8 bases and J by 4 bases, and 14 bases separated the two germline ends. This CDR3 is built from 13 residues. The clonotype was recovered from a man younger than 45 with acute or convalescent COVID-19. The rearrangement links TRBV28 to TRBJ1-2, with D possibly TRBD1 on 5 matching bases. The sample comprised peripheral blood. This chain's CDR3 is CASSTRESYGYTF. The CDR3 bases are TGTGCCAGCTCCACCAGGGAATCCTATGGCTACACCTTC.